This TCR beta chain was obtained from a study of control samples from healthy donors and cancer patients. Assay: immunoSEQ multiplex PCR; the TCRdb copy retains only in-frame clones and omits some. This sample has over 100,000 clones; around 88% occur once, and the top ten carry about 3.2%. The sequencing input was blood. The clonotype was recovered from a man aged 35 to 55 in good health.

The CDR3 nucleotides are TGCGCCAGCAGCGTCTATGCCAGCGACACCGGGGAGCTGTTTTTT. Amino acid sequence: CASSVYASDTGELFF. The V and J genes are TRBV5-1 and TRBJ2-2; D is ambiguous. With 4 bases removed from V and 3 bases from J, the gap between germline ends came to 13 bases. CDR1 and CDR2 (germline): SGHRS, YFSETQ. The CDR3 spans 15 residues.